The 29 T cell receptor beta chains in this list originate from one sample, sequenced in a study of spatial heterogeneity in lung cancer. The time point here: sample taken at primary tumor resection. TCRdb reanalysed the 5' RACE reads using MiXCR and keeps one entry per CDR3 protein. This table has about 21,000 distinct CDR3 sequences, under 5.5% appearing once. Material: PBMCs, obtained at surgery. The source of these receptors is a male donor with early-stage non-small cell lung cancer.

Many counts were recorded for this clonotype. The chain carries TRBV20-1 and TRBJ2-1, with no clear D. Germline CDR1 and CDR2: DFQATT and SNEGSKA (reference sequence). The CDR3 covers 10 residues. V lost 3 bases and J 3 bases, leaving 0 bases between the germline ends. CDR3 sequence (DNA): TGCAGTGCTAGCTACAATGAGCAGTTCTTC. Protein: CSASYNEQFF.

This clonotype has a count of ten or more. The chain employs TRBV10-3 and TRBJ2-2; TRBD2 aligns across 9 bases. The length of the CDR3 is 17 residues. The germline CDR1 and CDR2 sequences are ENHRY and SYGVKD. V dropped 0 bases and J dropped 2; count of bases not matched to a gene: 4. As DNA, the CDR3 is TGTGCCATCAGTGAGTCGGGACTAGCCCTAAACACCGGGGAGCTGTTTTTT. This encodes CAISESGLALNTGELFF.

This clonotype was observed at least ten times. The V and J genes are TRBV28 and TRBJ2-7; D uncertain. Germline V gives CDR1 MDHEN, CDR2 SYDVKM. The CDR3 has 19 residues. V lost 1 base and J lost 1, with 23 bases in between. The CDR3 spells CASSLSYFVGSGQSYEQYF. The CDR3 DNA reads TGTGCCAGCAGTTTATCGTATTTCGTTGGGTCAGGCCAATCCTACGAGCAGTACTTC.

This clonotype was recorded at least ten times. The chain has TRBV7-8 and TRBJ2-1, with 7 bases aligning to TRBD2. Trimming removed 4 bases from V and 6 bases from J; junction bases left unmatched: 12. CDR1 and CDR2 from the germline V gene are SGHVS and FQNEAQ. This CDR3 has 16 residues. The CDR3 protein is CASSSTRGGRGNEQFF. Here the CDR3 DNA reads TGTGCCAGCAGCTCCACACGGGGCGGGAGAGGCAATGAGCAGTTCTTC.

This clonotype occurred many times. V usage is TRBV11-2 and J usage is TRBJ1-4; no reliable D call. This CDR3 contains 12 residues. Germline CDR1 is SGHAT and CDR2 is FQNNGV. V lost 5 bases, J lost 8 bases, and 9 bases lay in between. CDR3 DNA: TGTGCCAGCAGCCGGGGTGGGGAAAAACTGTTTTTT. Protein: CASSRGGEKLFF.

This clonotype was seen ten or more times. V gene TRBV12-3 or TRBV12-4 combines with J gene TRBJ1-4; D uncertain. The CDR3 has 13 amino acids. Deletions cut 6 bases from V and 8 bases from J, with 13 bases between. The CDR3 here is CASSWGGWEKLFF. The CDR3 DNA reads TGTGCCAGCAGCTGGGGAGGGTGGGAAAAACTGTTTTTT.

There are a few counts of this clonotype. The chain recombines TRBV28 with TRBJ2-1, with 10 bases aligning to TRBD2. The length of the CDR3 is 17 residues. V was clipped by 6 bases and J by 5 bases; unmatched bases: 13. Germline assignment: CDR1 MDHEN and CDR2 SYDVKM. The CDR3 protein is CASSLSSGGVSDNEQFF. The DNA for the CDR3 is TGTGCCAGCAGCCTTTCCAGCGGGGGGGTCTCGGACAATGAGCAGTTCTTC.

V gene TRBV24-1 combines with J gene TRBJ2-1; possibly TRBD2 for D (6 bases). There are 16 residues in the CDR3. Per the germline V gene, CDR1 is KGHDR and CDR2 is SFDVKD. Trimming removed 4 bases from V and 0 bases from J, with 12 bases in between. The CDR3, as DNA: TGTGCCACCAGTGACTCCTCTAGCGTCTCCTACAATGAGCAGTTCTTC. Translated, it gives CATSDSSSVSYNEQFF.

This clonotype has just a few counts. The rearrangement links TRBV11-3 to TRBJ2-1; no reliable D call. Germline CDR1 and CDR2: SGHNT and YENEEA. The V gene lost 1 base and the J gene lost 4 bases, with 5 bases spanning the gap. This CDR3 is 13 amino acids long. The CDR3 reads CASSLGLYNEQFF. CDR3 DNA: TGTGCCAGCAGCTTAGGACTTTACAATGAGCAGTTCTTC.

This clonotype was seen ten or more times. The CDR3 loop reads CSARRVGAYEQYF. In DNA form, the CDR3 reads TGCAGTGCTAGACGTGTCGGGGCCTACGAGCAGTACTTC. The J gene is TRBJ2-7, the V gene TRBV20-1, with a tentative D call TRBD2 (5 bases). The germline V and J ends were trimmed by 2 bases and 2 bases, with 10 bases remaining between them. The CDR3 covers 13 residues. Per the germline V gene, CDR1 is DFQATT and CDR2 is SNEGSKA (reference sequence).

The chain has TRBV5-5 and TRBJ2-1, with 10 bases fitting TRBD2. The CDR3 is made up of 15 amino acids. After removal of 5 bases from V and 4 bases from J, the junction contained 6 bases not matched to a gene. Looked up from germline, CDR1 is SGHKS and CDR2 is YYEKEE (reference sequence). The CDR3 is CASSFSGREYNEQFF. The DNA of the CDR3 is TGTGCCAGCAGTTTCAGCGGGAGGGAGTACAATGAGCAGTTCTTC.

This clonotype was detected ten times or more. The chain carries TRBV18 and TRBJ2-7; D unresolved. The V gene's germline CDR1 is KGHSH and CDR2 LQKENI. V was pared by 2 bases and J by 3 bases, with 17 bases between. This CDR3 region has 16 residues. CDR3 region: CASSPRTTGPGYEQYF. For the CDR3, the DNA is TGTGCCAGCTCACCAAGAACTACCGGGCCGGGCTACGAGCAGTACTTC.

There are many counts of this clonotype. The gene calls are TRBV11-2 and TRBJ1-6, with D unclear. Germline V gene sequence: CDR1 SGHAT, CDR2 FQNNGV. V was pared by 2 bases and J by 5 bases, with 7 bases between. The CDR3 sequence is 14 residues long. CDR3 amino acids: CASSLLGDNSPLHF. The CDR3 DNA follows: TGTGCCAGCAGCTTATTAGGAGATAATTCACCCCTCCACTTT.

V is TRBV23-1 and J is TRBJ1-1; possible D gene TRBD1, 6 bases. TRBV23-1 is given ORF status, its function remaining uncertain. The ends were cut back, 5 bases at V and 1 base at J, with 23 bases in the middle. CDR3 length: 18 amino acids. Here the CDR3 DNA reads TGCGCCAGCAGTTCCTGGGACACTAGAGGTGCCCAGAACACTGAAGCTTTCTTT. It is translated as CASSSWDTRGAQNTEAFF.

This clonotype was seen a few times. V usage is TRBV7-2 and J usage is TRBJ2-3; D unresolved. Germline CDR1 reads SGHTA; CDR2 reads FQGNSA. Trimming removed 3 bases from V and 3 bases from J, with 10 bases in between. This CDR3 has 14 residues. CDR3 protein: CASSFKGGTDTQYF. CDR3 nucleotide sequence: TGTGCCAGCAGCTTTAAGGGTGGGACAGATACGCAGTATTTT. The full variable domain, rest sourced from reference TRBV7-2 and TRBJ2-3, is GAGVSQSPSNKVTEKGKDVELRCDPISGHTALYWYRQSLGQGLEFLIYFQGNSAPDKSGLPSDRFSAERTGGSVSTLTIQRTQQEDSAVYLCASSFKGGTDTQYFGPGTRLTVL.

This clonotype was seen ten or more times. V and J are TRBV9 and TRBJ2-3; TRBD2 is a possible D gene (6 bases). The CDR3 length is 15 residues. Germline CDR1 reads SGDLS; CDR2 reads YYNGEE. Trimming shortened V by 1 base and J by 5 bases, and 14 bases separated the two germline ends. Here the CDR3 DNA reads TGTGCCAGCAGCGTAACAGCGAACGGGGGAGATACGCAGTATTTT. Encoded protein: CASSVTANGGDTQYF.

This clonotype was detected many times. The rearrangement joins TRBV4-1 to TRBJ2-7; no reliable D call. The CDR3 is 14 amino acids. V shed 6 bases and J shed 3 bases, with 15 bases lying between them. Germline V CDR1 and CDR2: MGHRA, YSYEKL. The CDR3 protein is CASRRTLEIYEQYF. In DNA, the CDR3 is TGCGCCAGCAGGCGTACTCTTGAGATCTACGAGCAGTACTTC.

This clonotype was found many times. V and J are TRBV10-2 and TRBJ1-5; tentatively, D is TRBD1 (6 bases). This CDR3 region has 13 residues. The germline CDR1 and CDR2 sequences are WSHSY and SAAADI. The V and J ends lost 8 bases and 4 bases respectively, with 12 bases between them. CDR3 amino acids: CASGGQVNQPQHF. The CDR3 nucleotides are TGCGCCAGCGGGGGACAAGTAAATCAGCCCCAGCATTTT.

This clonotype was observed many times. The CDR3 sequence: CASSRTGSSDTQYF. In DNA, the CDR3 is TGTGCCAGCAGCCGGACAGGATCCTCGGATACGCAGTATTTT. V usage is TRBV12-3 or TRBV12-4 and J usage is TRBJ2-3; 7 bases fit TRBD1. This CDR3 spans 14 amino acids. Trimming cost V 6 bases and J 6 bases; bases outside gene matches: 9.

This clonotype is judged medium-sized. The J gene is TRBJ2-5, the V gene TRBV20-1; D gene unclear. CDR3 length: 12 amino acids. Looked up from germline, CDR1 is DFQATT and CDR2 is SNEGSKA (reference sequence). With 2 bases removed from V and 3 bases from J, the gap between germline ends came to 7 bases. CDR3 DNA sequence: TGCAGTGCTAGATTTGGAGAAGAGACCCAGTACTTC. This codes for CSARFGEETQYF.

Ten or more counts support this clonotype. This chain links TRBV5-1 with TRBJ2-7; 7 nucleotides agree with TRBD1. Germline CDR1 reads SGHRS; CDR2 reads YFSETQ. This CDR3 has 14 amino acids. J was trimmed by 3 bases and V by 2 bases; bases with no gene match: 5. This chain's CDR3 is CASSFDRESYEQYF. The CDR3 bases are TGCGCCAGCAGCTTTGACAGGGAGAGCTACGAGCAGTACTTC.

This chain links TRBV18 with TRBJ2-5; 8 positions match TRBD1. Per germline, CDR1 KGHSH and CDR2 LQKENI. CDR3 length equals 14 residues. V shed 6 bases and J 4 bases; nucleotides not matched to a gene: 7. The CDR3 DNA follows: TGTGCCAGCTCTCGACAGGGGACCCGAGAGACCCAGTACTTC. It specifies CASSRQGTRETQYF.

This clonotype appeared many times. V is TRBV18 and J is TRBJ2-3; 8 nucleotides line up with TRBD1. The CDR3 covers 16 residues. The trim removed 1 base at V and 4 bases at J, leaving 7 bases unmatched. CDR1 and CDR2 from the germline V gene are KGHSH and LQKENI. CDR3 sequence reads: CASSPQGQGGADTQYF. The CDR3 DNA reads as TGTGCCAGCTCACCACAAGGACAGGGCGGAGCAGATACGCAGTATTTT.

This clonotype appeared many times. The J gene is TRBJ1-1, the V gene TRBV9; 10 bases are a match to TRBD1. Germline V gene data show CDR1 as SGDLS and CDR2 as YYNGEE. The CDR3 has 15 amino acids. V dropped 4 bases and J dropped 3; count of bases not matched to a gene: 6. The CDR3 spells CASSPRTGGHTEAFF. CDR3 nucleotides: TGTGCCAGCAGCCCTCGGACAGGGGGACACACTGAAGCTTTCTTT.

The table lists this clonotype with a few counts. The V gene is TRBV12-3 or TRBV12-4, the J gene TRBJ1-1; a possible D gene is TRBD1 (6 bases). Trimming stripped 7 bases from V and 1 base from J, with 13 bases between. The CDR3 runs 14 residues. The CDR3, as DNA: TGTGCCAGCAATACGGGACAAAAGAACACTGAAGCTTTCTTT. Amino acids: CASNTGQKNTEAFF.

Ten or more counts support this clonotype. The chain joins TRBV12-3 or TRBV12-4 to TRBJ2-3; D is unclear. Trimming pared 6 bases from V and 6 bases from J, leaving 13 bases between. This CDR3 is 13 amino acids long. CDR3 in DNA: TGTGCCAGCAGCCGGGCGGCGCGGGATACGCAGTATTTT. It yields the protein CASSRAARDTQYF.

This clonotype has only a few counts. V gene TRBV12-3 or TRBV12-4 combines with J gene TRBJ1-1, with D unresolved. The CDR3 has 14 amino acids. Trimming removed 6 bases from V and 5 bases from J, with 16 bases in between. This CDR3 is CASSPRTTGTEAFF. The CDR3, as DNA: TGTGCCAGCAGCCCGAGGACGACCGGTACTGAAGCTTTCTTT.

This clonotype was counted ten times or more. This chain uses TRBV19 with TRBJ1-5; 9 bases line up with TRBD1. This CDR3 is built from 16 residues. Per germline, CDR1 LNHDA and CDR2 SQIVND (reference sequence). Trimming removed 3 bases from V and 5 bases from J; junction bases left unmatched: 8. CDR3 sequence (DNA): TGTGCCAGTAGTATCCGTCCTGACAGGGGGGATCAGCCCCAGCATTTT. Translation gives CASSIRPDRGDQPQHF.

This clonotype was counted ten times or more. The V and J genes are TRBV5-1 and TRBJ1-4; D unresolved. V was pared by 0 bases and J by 8 bases, with 11 bases between. Germline values: CDR1 SGHRS, CDR2 YFSETQ. The CDR3 sequence is 14 residues long. The CDR3 nucleotides are TGCGCCAGCAGCTTGGTTGGAGGGAACGAAAAACTGTTTTTT. Protein: CASSLVGGNEKLFF.